The 32 T cell receptor beta chains listed next were all sequenced from one sample in a study of shared clonotypes between healthy human individuals. The assay was immunoSEQ multiplex PCR, and TCRdb's table has in-frame clones only and misses some. The top ten clones hold roughly 1% of a sample with some 2 million clones, roughly 94% of them seen once. Only CD45RO-negative cells positively selected for CCR7 counted as naive CD8 cells, so terminally differentiated effector memory CD45RA+ cells were excluded. Source material: naive CD8+ T cells sorted from blood. The receptor set was obtained from a man between 18 and 35 years old in good health.

V is TRBV19 and J is TRBJ2-3, with a tentative D call TRBD2 (6 bases). Germline-derived CDR1 and CDR2 are LNHDA and SQIVND (reference sequence). Between the trimmed V and J ends, which lost 3 bases and 5 bases, there was a span of 15 bases. This CDR3 region has 15 residues. In DNA, the CDR3 is TGTGCCAGTAGTATGTTGGCGGGAACTATAGATACGCAGTATTTT. Its protein is CASSMLAGTIDTQYF.

The V and J genes are TRBV27 and TRBJ2-7; D tentatively fits TRBD1 or TRBD2 (5 bases each). V was cut by 8 bases and J by 3 bases, with 17 bases left in between. This CDR3 is built from 14 residues. The V gene's germline CDR1 is MNHEY and CDR2 SMNVEV (reference sequence). CDR3 coding DNA: TGTGCCAGCGGATTTGGGACCGGTAACTACGAGCAGTACTTC. Protein product: CASGFGTGNYEQYF.

This clone was observed a handful of times. The sample has other DNA sequences that encode this CDR3 too. The chain couples TRBV5-4 to TRBJ2-7; 8 positions agree with TRBD1. Germline-derived CDR1 and CDR2 are SGHNT and YYREEE (reference sequence). This CDR3 is built from 13 residues. V shed 3 bases and J 1 base; nucleotides not matched to a gene: 0. The CDR3 sequence: CASSWDRSYEQYF. The CDR3 region has the DNA TGTGCCAGCAGCTGGGACAGGTCCTACGAGCAGTACTTC.

This clone was counted only a few times. This chain uses TRBV7-9 with TRBJ1-2, with D perhaps matching TRBD1 (5 bases). This CDR3 has 13 amino acids. Germline values: CDR1 SEHNR, CDR2 FQNEAQ (reference sequence). Trimming shortened V by 5 bases and J by 4 bases, and 11 bases separated the two germline ends. The CDR3 spells CASSRGTTYGYTF. CDR3 in DNA: TGTGCCAGCAGCCGCGGGACTACCTATGGCTACACCTTC.

CDR3 region: CASSLNLYNEQFF. The CDR3 DNA reads TGTGCCAGCAGCTTGAACCTCTACAATGAGCAGTTCTTC. V usage is TRBV5-4 and J usage is TRBJ2-1; D remains unclear. The ends were cut back, 1 base at V and 3 bases at J, with 5 bases in the middle. Per the germline V gene, CDR1 is SGHNT and CDR2 is YYREEE (reference sequence). This CDR3 contains 13 residues.

This chain uses TRBV4-1 with TRBJ1-1; no clear D. The CDR3 extends over 13 amino acids. V lost 5 bases and J lost 6, with 13 bases in between. Germline V gene lookup returns CDR1 MGHRA and CDR2 YSYEKL. The CDR3 here is CASSSRNVAEAFF. For the CDR3, the DNA is TGCGCCAGCAGCTCCAGGAATGTAGCTGAAGCTTTCTTT.

The chain employs TRBV5-4 and TRBJ2-7, with TRBD1 as a possible D gene (6 bases). The CDR3 covers 14 residues. Germline CDR1 is SGHNT and CDR2 is YYREEE (reference sequence). Trimming took 5 bases from V and 2 from J, leaving 14 bases between them. CDR3 in DNA: TGTGCCAGCAGTACCTGGGACAACACCTACGAGCAGTACTTC. Its translation is CASSTWDNTYEQYF. The complete variable domain, with remaining parts taken from reference TRBV5-4 and TRBJ2-7, reads ETGVTQSPTHLIKTRGQQVTLRCSSQSGHNTVSWYQQALGQGPQFIFQYYREEENGRGNFPPRFSGLQFPNYSSELNVNALELDDSALYLCASSTWDNTYEQYFGPGTRLTVT.

In regard to this clone: A much larger clonotype is one base distant, so this may be a read error. This chain uses TRBV28 with TRBJ2-7; D is unresolved. The CDR3 consists of 11 residues. From germline, CDR1 is MDHEN and CDR2 SYDVKM. Trimming pared 5 bases from V and 2 bases from J, leaving 4 bases between. CDR3 DNA: TGTGCCAGCAGTGCCGCCTACGAGCAGTACTTC. Translating gives CASSAAYEQYF.

V is TRBV7-9 and J is TRBJ2-7; D may be TRBD1 (6 bases). The V and J ends lost 4 bases and 4 bases respectively, with 20 bases between them. The V gene's germline CDR1 is SEHNR and CDR2 FQNEAQ (reference sequence). This CDR3 is 16 amino acids long. DNA for the CDR3: TGTGCCAGCAGCTCCAGTGGCGGACAGCGGTCGTACGAGCAGTACTTC. Its translation: CASSSSGGQRSYEQYF. The full variable domain, with the rest looked up from reference TRBV7-9 and TRBJ2-7, is DTGVSQNPRHKITKRGQNVTFRCDPISEHNRLYWYRQTLGQGPEFLTYFQNEAQLEKSRLLSDRFSAERPKGSFSTLEIQRTEQGDSAMYLCASSSSGGQRSYEQYFGPGTRLTVT.

J is TRBJ2-7 and V is TRBV27; TRBD2 matches at 10 bases. This CDR3 comprises 16 residues. Trimming cost V 3 bases and J 1 base; bases outside gene matches: 6. The V gene's germline CDR1 is MNHEY and CDR2 SMNVEV (reference sequence). DNA of the CDR3: TGTGCCAGCAGTTTCGGAGCGGGAGGGGGGTCCTACGAGCAGTACTTC. This translates into CASSFGAGGGSYEQYF.

The V call is TRBV5-1, the J call TRBJ2-5; 13 bases map to TRBD2. Trimming removed 4 bases from V and 4 bases from J; junction bases left unmatched: 7. The CDR3 has 16 amino acids. In germline, CDR1 is SGHRS, CDR2 YFSETQ. The CDR3 DNA is TGCGCCAGCAGCCCGAGACTAGCGGGGGGTGCAGAGACCCAGTACTTC. This codes for CASSPRLAGGAETQYF.

This chain uses TRBV6-1 with TRBJ1-1; weak D call: TRBD1 (6 bases). CDR1 is MNHNS and CDR2 is SASEGT in the germline V gene. CDR3 length: 17 amino acids. Trimming shortened V by 4 bases and J by 0 bases, and 18 bases separated the two germline ends. The CDR3 sequence is CASSGPGARGMNTEAFF. The CDR3, as DNA: TGTGCCAGCAGTGGTCCCGGAGCCAGGGGCATGAACACTGAAGCTTTCTTT.

About this clone: Other DNA sequences in this specimen translate into the identical CDR3. The V call is TRBV2, the J call TRBJ2-3; D gene unclear. The CDR3 consists of 13 residues. Germline CDR1 is SNHLY and CDR2 is FYNNEI. Trimming removed 0 bases at V and 4 bases at J, with 5 bases between. CDR3 DNA sequence: TGTGCCAGCAGTGAAGCTCTTTCAGATACGCAGTATTTT. It translates to CASSEALSDTQYF.

The rearrangement links TRBV7-9 to TRBJ2-7; no definite D call. The CDR3 consists of 11 residues. The germline V gene has CDR1 SEHNR and CDR2 FQNEAQ (reference sequence). The ends were cut back, 0 bases at V and 8 bases at J, with 5 bases in the middle. In DNA, the CDR3 is TGTGCCAGCAGCTTAGCCGAAAAGCAGTACTTC. Its translation: CASSLAEKQYF.

The chain uses TRBV21-1 and TRBJ2-7; the table names TRBD1, a call not compared with the DNA. TRBV21-1 is an annotated pseudogene. The length of the CDR3 is 14 residues. CDR3 sequence: CASSQDRVNYEQYF. The CDR3 region has the DNA TGTGCCAGCAGCCAGGACAGAGTCAACTACGAGCAGTACTTC.

This clone was seen just once. The chain has TRBV5-6 and TRBJ2-5; D is perhaps TRBD2 (5 bases). Germline loops: CDR1 SGHDT, CDR2 YYEEEE. Deletions cut 2 bases from V and 9 bases from J, with 20 bases between. The CDR3 sequence is 15 residues long. The CDR3 sequence is CASSLLVEGAGAQYF. The CDR3 DNA reads TGTGCCAGCAGCTTATTGGTCGAGGGCGCCGGGGCCCAGTACTTC.

The chain couples TRBV7-9 to TRBJ1-1; D is possibly TRBD1 (5 bases). V lost 4 bases and J lost 4, with 7 bases in between. The CDR3 sequence is 12 residues long. Germline V gene lookup returns CDR1 SEHNR and CDR2 FQNEAQ (reference sequence). The CDR3 is CASSWDGTEAFF. The DNA for the CDR3 is TGTGCCAGCAGCTGGGACGGCACTGAAGCTTTCTTT.

This rearrangement joins TRBV10-1 to TRBJ2-7; 7 bases fit TRBD1. The V segment lost 0 bases and the J segment 0 bases; nucleotides outside the gene matches: 5. The CDR3 loop spans 16 amino acids. The germline V gene encodes CDR1 WNHNN and CDR2 SYGVQD (reference sequence). The DNA of the CDR3 is TGCGCCAGCAGTGAGTCGAGGAGACAGGGCTCCTACGAGCAGTACTTC. Translated, it gives CASSESRRQGSYEQYF.

This clone appeared a single time. CDR3 in amino acids: CASSRTGVQETQYF. In DNA form, the CDR3 reads TGTGCCAGCAGTCGAACAGGAGTCCAAGAGACCCAGTACTTC. The chain has TRBV28 and TRBJ2-5, with TRBD1 as a possible D gene (5 bases). Germline loops: CDR1 MDHEN, CDR2 SYDVKM. V lost 5 bases to trimming and J lost 1 base, with 11 bases between them. The CDR3 runs 14 residues.

The chain employs TRBV19 and TRBJ1-2, with TRBD1 as a possible D gene (5 bases). CDR1 and CDR2 from the germline V gene are LNHDA and SQIVND (reference sequence). This CDR3 has 15 amino acids. Trimming took off 3 bases at V and 3 bases at J, with 14 bases between the two ends. CDR3 bases: TGTGCCAGTAGTATCGGGGCAGGTGATGACTATGGCTACACCTTC. This encodes CASSIGAGDDYGYTF.

Turning to this clone: Within the sample, other DNA sequences also encode this same CDR3. The chain is built from TRBV9 and TRBJ2-7; 9 nucleotides agree with TRBD2. J lost 2 bases, V lost 0 bases, and 3 bases had no gene match. Germline V gene lookup returns CDR1 SGDLS and CDR2 YYNGEE. CDR3 length: 15 residues. This chain's CDR3 is CASSVGAGGPYEQYF. DNA for the CDR3: TGTGCCAGCAGCGTAGGTGCGGGAGGGCCCTACGAGCAGTACTTC.

The rearrangement links TRBV7-9 to TRBJ2-4; TRBD2 agrees at 10 bases. Losses at the gene ends were 0 bases for V and 6 bases for J; bases not matched to a gene: 5. There are 16 residues in the CDR3. The germline V gene encodes CDR1 SEHNR and CDR2 FQNEAQ (reference sequence). This chain's CDR3 is CASSLALAGATNIQYF. CDR3 sequence (DNA): TGTGCCAGCAGCTTAGCCCTAGCGGGAGCTACAAACATTCAGTACTTC.

This rearrangement joins TRBV27 to TRBJ2-7, with D perhaps TRBD2 (6 bases). CDR1 is MNHEY and CDR2 is SMNVEV in the germline V gene (reference sequence). The V end was cut by 5 bases, the J end by 0 bases, with 14 bases between. There are 15 residues in the CDR3. The CDR3: CASSDARESSYEQYF. The DNA for the CDR3 is TGTGCCAGCAGTGATGCCCGGGAGAGCTCCTACGAGCAGTACTTC.

With regard to this clone: Other nucleotide sequences from this sample produce the same CDR3. The chain couples TRBV7-8 to TRBJ2-5; maybe TRBD2 (5 bases). CDR1 is SGHVS, CDR2 FQNEAQ, per germline. The ends were cut back, 5 bases at V and 4 bases at J, with 14 bases in the middle. This CDR3 comprises 14 residues. The CDR3 region is CASSLGGGGETQYF. The DNA for the CDR3 is TGTGCCAGCAGCCTAGGCGGAGGCGGAGAGACCCAGTACTTC.

This clone was recorded only once. The rearrangement links TRBV29-1 to TRBJ2-5; D is possibly TRBD1 (5 bases). Trimming removed 2 bases from V and 5 bases from J, with 21 bases in between. Looked up from germline, CDR1 is SQVTM and CDR2 is ANQGSEA. The CDR3 runs 16 residues. The CDR3 nucleotides read TGCAGCGTTGAACTCTGGTCGGTAGACAGAGGCGAGACCCAGTACTTC. This sequence encodes CSVELWSVDRGETQYF.

This chain connects TRBV10-3 to TRBJ2-7; D is undetermined. CDR1 ENHRY and CDR2 SYGVKD come from the germline V gene. The V gene lost 6 bases and the J gene lost 2 bases, with 11 bases spanning the gap. The CDR3 runs 13 residues. The CDR3 protein is CAIRAGDAYEQYF. The CDR3, as DNA: TGTGCCATCAGGGCAGGAGACGCCTACGAGCAGTACTTC.

A remark on this clone: This same CDR3 is encoded by further DNA sequences in the sample. This chain links TRBV25-1 with TRBJ2-5, with TRBD1 matching over 9 bases. This CDR3 has 15 residues. Germline CDR1 and CDR2: MGHDK and SYGVNS. Losses at the gene ends were 1 base for V and 1 base for J; bases not matched to a gene: 1. The CDR3 coding sequence is TGTGCCAGCAGTGAATGGGGACAGGGCCAAGAGACCCAGTACTTC. It yields the protein CASSEWGQGQETQYF. Full variable domain (remainder filled in from reference TRBV25-1 and TRBJ2-5): EADIYQTPRYLVIGTGKKITLECSQTMGHDKMYWYQQDPGMELHLIHYSYGVNSTEKGDLSSESTVSRIRTEHFPLTLESARPSHTSQYLCASSEWGQGQETQYFGPGTRLLVL.

As for this clone: Other DNA sequences within the sample encode an identical CDR3. The chain carries TRBV5-1 and TRBJ2-7, with D possibly matching TRBD1 (6 bases). This CDR3 has 14 residues. CDR1 and CDR2 (germline): SGHRS, YFSETQ. V lost 0 bases, J lost 4 bases, and 11 bases lay in between. The CDR3 DNA is TGCGCCAGCAGCTTGGATGGCAGGGGTTACGAGCAGTACTTC. It is translated as CASSLDGRGYEQYF. The full variable domain, completed using reference TRBV5-1 and TRBJ2-7, is KAGVTQTPRYLIKTRGQQVTLSCSPISGHRSVSWYQQTPGQGLQFLFEYFSETQRNKGNFPGRFSGRQFSNSRSEMNVSTLELGDSALYLCASSLDGRGYEQYFGPGTRLTVT.

The chain is built from TRBV5-4 and TRBJ2-2, with 13 bases aligning to TRBD2. CDR1 and CDR2 (germline): SGHNT, YYREEE (reference sequence). V gave up 2 bases and J gave up 4 bases; unmatched junction bases: 8. The CDR3 loop spans 18 amino acids. This CDR3 reads CASSFYGTSGDSTGELFF. CDR3 nucleotides: TGTGCCAGCAGCTTTTACGGGACTAGCGGGGACTCCACCGGGGAGCTGTTTTTT.

In this sample, this clone turned up a few times. The J gene is TRBJ2-7, the V gene TRBV6-5; 7 bases line up with TRBD1. This CDR3 contains 14 residues. With 6 bases clipped from V and 4 bases from J, the junction kept 9 bases outside the gene matches. Germline V lookup: CDR1 MNHEY, CDR2 SVGAGI. The CDR3 DNA reads as TGTGCCAGCAGGAACTCGGACAGGCCGTACGAGCAGTACTTC. Translating it yields CASRNSDRPYEQYF.

The rearrangement joins TRBV28 to TRBJ2-7; 11 bases map to TRBD1. Germline V gives CDR1 MDHEN, CDR2 SYDVKM. The CDR3 runs 13 residues. Trimming removed 7 bases from V and 6 bases from J; junction bases left unmatched: 5. DNA of the CDR3: TGTGCCAGCACAGGACAGGGGGCTCTCGAGCAGTACTTC. This translates into CASTGQGALEQYF.

The rearrangement joins TRBV5-4 to TRBJ2-7, with no clear D. V shed 0 bases and J shed 5 bases, with 9 bases lying between them. The V gene's germline CDR1 is SGHNT and CDR2 YYREEE (reference sequence). The CDR3 is 13 residues long. The CDR3 here is CASSLAGRNEQYF. CDR3 DNA sequence: TGTGCCAGCAGCTTGGCAGGTCGTAACGAGCAGTACTTC.